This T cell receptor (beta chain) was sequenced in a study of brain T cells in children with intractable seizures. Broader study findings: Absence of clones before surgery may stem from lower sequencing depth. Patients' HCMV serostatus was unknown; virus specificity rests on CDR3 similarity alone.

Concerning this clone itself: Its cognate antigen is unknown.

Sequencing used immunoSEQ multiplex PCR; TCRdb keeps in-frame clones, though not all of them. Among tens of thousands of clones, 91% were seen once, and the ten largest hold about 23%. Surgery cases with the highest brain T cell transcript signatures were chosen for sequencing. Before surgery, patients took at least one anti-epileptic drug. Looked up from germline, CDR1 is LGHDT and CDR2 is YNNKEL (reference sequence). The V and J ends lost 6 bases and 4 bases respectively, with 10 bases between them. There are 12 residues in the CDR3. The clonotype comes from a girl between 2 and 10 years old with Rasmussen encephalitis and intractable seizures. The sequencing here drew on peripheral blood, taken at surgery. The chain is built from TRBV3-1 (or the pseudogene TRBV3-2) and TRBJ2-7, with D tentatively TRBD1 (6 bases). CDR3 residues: CASRNREYEQYF. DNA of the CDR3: TGTGCCAGCAGGAACAGGGAATACGAGCAGTACTTC.